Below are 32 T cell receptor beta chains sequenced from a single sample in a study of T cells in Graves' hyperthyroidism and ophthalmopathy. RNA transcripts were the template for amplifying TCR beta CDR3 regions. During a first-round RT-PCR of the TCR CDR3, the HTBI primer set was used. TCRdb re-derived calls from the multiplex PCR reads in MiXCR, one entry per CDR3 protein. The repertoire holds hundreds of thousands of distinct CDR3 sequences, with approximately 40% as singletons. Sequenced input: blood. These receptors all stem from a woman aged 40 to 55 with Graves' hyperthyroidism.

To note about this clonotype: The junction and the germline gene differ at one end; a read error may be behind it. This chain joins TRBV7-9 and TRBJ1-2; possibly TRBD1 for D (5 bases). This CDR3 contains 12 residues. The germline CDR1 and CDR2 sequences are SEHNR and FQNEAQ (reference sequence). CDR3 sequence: CASSRGGYGHTF. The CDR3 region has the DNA TGTGCCAGCAGCCGGGGGGGATATGGCCACACCTTC.

CDR3 sequence (DNA): TGTGCCAGCAGCTCTGGAGACAAACAAGAGACCCAGTACTTC. This codes for CASSSGDKQETQYF. The chain recombines TRBV7-9 with TRBJ2-5; the D is unclear. Trimming took off 4 bases at V and 2 bases at J, with 11 bases between the two ends. This CDR3 comprises 14 residues. Germline assignment: CDR1 SEHNR and CDR2 FQNEAQ (reference sequence).

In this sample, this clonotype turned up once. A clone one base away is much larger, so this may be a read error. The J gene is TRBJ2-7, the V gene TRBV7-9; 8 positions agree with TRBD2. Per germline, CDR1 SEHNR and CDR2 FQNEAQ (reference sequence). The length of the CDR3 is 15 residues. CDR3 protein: CASNLAGILSYEQYF. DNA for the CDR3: TGTGCCAGCAACTTAGCGGGGATCCTCTCCTACGAGCAGTACTTC.

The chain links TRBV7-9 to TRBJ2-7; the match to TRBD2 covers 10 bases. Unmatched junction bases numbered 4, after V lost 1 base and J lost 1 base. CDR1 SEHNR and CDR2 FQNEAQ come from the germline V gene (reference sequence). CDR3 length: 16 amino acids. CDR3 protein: CASSLVRTSGSYEQYF. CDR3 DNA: TGTGCCAGCAGCTTAGTGAGGACTAGCGGATCCTACGAGCAGTACTTC.

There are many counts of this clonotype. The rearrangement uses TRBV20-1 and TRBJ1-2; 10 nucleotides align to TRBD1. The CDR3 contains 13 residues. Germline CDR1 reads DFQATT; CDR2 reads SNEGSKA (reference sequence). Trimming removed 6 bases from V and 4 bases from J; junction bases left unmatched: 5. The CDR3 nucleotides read TGCAGTGCCACTGGACAGGGGGGCTATGGCTACACCTTC. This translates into CSATGQGGYGYTF.

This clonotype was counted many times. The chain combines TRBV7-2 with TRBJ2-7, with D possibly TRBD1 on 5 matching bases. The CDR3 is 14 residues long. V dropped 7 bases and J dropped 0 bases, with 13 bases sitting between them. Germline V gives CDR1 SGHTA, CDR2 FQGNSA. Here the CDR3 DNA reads TGTGCCAGCACCCGACAGAGGAGCTCCTACGAGCAGTACTTC. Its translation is CASTRQRSSYEQYF.

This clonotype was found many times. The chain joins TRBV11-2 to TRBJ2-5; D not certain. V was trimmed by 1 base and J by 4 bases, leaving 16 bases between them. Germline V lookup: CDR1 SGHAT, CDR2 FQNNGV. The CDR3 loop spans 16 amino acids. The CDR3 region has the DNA TGTGCCAGCAGCTTAGTCCCGGCTACCGCGTCAGAGACCCAGTACTTC. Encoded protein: CASSLVPATASETQYF.

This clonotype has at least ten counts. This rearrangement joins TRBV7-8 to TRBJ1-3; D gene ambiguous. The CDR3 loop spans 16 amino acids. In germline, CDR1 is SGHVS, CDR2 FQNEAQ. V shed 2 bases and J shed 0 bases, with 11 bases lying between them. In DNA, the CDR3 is TGTGCCAGCAGCTTAAGGCACCCGTCCTCTGGAAACACCATATATTTT. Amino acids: CASSLRHPSSGNTIYF.

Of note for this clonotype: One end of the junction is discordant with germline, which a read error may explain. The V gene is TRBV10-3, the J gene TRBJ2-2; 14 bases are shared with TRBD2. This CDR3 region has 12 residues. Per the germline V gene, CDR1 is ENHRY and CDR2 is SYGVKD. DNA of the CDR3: TGTGCCATCAGTGATCGACTAGCGGGAGGGGTTTTT. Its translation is CAISDRLAGGVF.

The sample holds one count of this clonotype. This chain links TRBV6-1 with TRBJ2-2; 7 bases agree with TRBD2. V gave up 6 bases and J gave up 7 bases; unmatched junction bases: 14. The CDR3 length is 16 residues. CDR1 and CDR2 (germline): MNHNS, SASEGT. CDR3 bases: TGTGCCAGCAGCCCCCTGGGCGGGAGAGGAAACGGGGAGCTGTTTTTT. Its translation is CASSPLGGRGNGELFF.

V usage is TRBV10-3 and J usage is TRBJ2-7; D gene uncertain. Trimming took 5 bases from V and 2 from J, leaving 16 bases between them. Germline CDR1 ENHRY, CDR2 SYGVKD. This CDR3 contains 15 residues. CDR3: CAISPRKAPPYEQYF. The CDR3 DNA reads TGTGCCATCAGTCCACGTAAGGCCCCCCCCTACGAGCAGTACTTC.

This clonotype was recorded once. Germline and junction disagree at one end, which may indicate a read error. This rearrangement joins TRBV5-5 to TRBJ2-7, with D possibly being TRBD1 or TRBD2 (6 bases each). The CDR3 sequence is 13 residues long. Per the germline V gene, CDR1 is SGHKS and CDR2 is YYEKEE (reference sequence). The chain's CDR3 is CASRGGTPYEQYF. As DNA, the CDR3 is TGCGCCAGCAGGGGAGGAACCCCCTACGAGCAGTACTTC.

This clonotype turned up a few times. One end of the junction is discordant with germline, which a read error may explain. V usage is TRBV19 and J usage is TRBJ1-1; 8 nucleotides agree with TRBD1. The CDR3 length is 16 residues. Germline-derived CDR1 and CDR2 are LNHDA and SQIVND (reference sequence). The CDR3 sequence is CVSSIGGQGRRTEAFF. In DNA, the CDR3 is TGTGTCAGTAGTATAGGAGGACAGGGTCGTCGCACTGAAGCTTTCTTT.

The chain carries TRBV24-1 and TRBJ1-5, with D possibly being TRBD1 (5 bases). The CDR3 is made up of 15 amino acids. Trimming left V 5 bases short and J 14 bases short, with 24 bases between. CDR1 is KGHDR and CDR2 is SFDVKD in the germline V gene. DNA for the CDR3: TGTGCCACCAGTGGCCCTGGACTAGCGGGGGTCTACGAGCATTTT. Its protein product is CATSGPGLAGVYEHF.

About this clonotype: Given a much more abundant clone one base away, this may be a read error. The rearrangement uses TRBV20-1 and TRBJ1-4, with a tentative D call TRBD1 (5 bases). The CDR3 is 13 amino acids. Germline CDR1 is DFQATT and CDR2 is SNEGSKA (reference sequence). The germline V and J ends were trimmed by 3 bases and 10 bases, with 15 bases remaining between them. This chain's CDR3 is CSASLGVKGKLFF. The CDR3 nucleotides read TGCAGTGCTAGTCTAGGGGTCAAGGGAAAACTGTTTTTT.

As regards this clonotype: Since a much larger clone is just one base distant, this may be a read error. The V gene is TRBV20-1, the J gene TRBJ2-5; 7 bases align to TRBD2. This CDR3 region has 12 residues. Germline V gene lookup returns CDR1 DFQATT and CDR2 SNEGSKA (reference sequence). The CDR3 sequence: CSAHSRGETQCF. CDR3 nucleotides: TGCAGTGCACATTCACGGGGGGAGACCCAGTGCTTC.

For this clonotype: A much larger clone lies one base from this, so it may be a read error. The CDR3 protein is CAGSPQLSSGNTIYF. The CDR3 bases are TGTGCCGGCAGTCCGCAATTAAGCTCTGGAAACACCATATATTTT. The chain carries TRBV10-3 and TRBJ1-3; D ambiguous. CDR1 and CDR2 (germline): ENHRY, SYGVKD. This CDR3 has 15 residues. The V gene lost 11 bases and the J gene lost 0 bases, with 17 bases spanning the gap.

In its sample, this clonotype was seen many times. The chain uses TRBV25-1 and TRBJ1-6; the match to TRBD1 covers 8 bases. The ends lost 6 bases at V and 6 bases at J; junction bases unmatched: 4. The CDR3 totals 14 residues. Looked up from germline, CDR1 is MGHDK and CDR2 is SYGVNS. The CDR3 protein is CASRETGANSPLHF. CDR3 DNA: TGTGCCAGCAGAGAGACAGGGGCTAATTCACCCCTCCACTTT.

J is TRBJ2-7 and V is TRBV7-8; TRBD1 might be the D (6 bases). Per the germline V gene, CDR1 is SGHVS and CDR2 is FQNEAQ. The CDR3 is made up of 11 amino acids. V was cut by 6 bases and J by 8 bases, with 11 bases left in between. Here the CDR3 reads CASSQQGQQYF. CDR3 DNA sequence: TGTGCCAGCAGTCAACAGGGCCAGCAGTACTTC.

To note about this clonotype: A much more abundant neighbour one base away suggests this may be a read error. The DNA of the CDR3 is TGTGCCAGCAGTCCGGCGGCAGGGGGTCTCCGGCATTTT. Encoded protein: CASSPAAGGLRHF. The V and J genes are TRBV12-3 or TRBV12-4 and TRBJ1-5; TRBD1 matches 7 bases. This CDR3 region has 13 residues. V was pared by 5 bases and J by 15 bases, with 13 bases of the junction left unmatched.

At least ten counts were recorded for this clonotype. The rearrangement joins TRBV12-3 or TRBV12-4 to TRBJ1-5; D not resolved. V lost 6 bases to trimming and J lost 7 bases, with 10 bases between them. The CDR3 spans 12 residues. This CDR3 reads CASRHTGQPQHF. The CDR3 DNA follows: TGTGCCAGCAGACATACTGGGCAGCCCCAGCATTTT.

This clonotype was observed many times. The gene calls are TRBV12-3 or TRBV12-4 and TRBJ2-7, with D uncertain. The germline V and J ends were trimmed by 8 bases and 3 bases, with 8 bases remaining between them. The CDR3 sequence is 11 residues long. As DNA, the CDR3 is TGTGCCAGCGGGAACAACTACGAGCAGTACTTC. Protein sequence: CASGNNYEQYF.

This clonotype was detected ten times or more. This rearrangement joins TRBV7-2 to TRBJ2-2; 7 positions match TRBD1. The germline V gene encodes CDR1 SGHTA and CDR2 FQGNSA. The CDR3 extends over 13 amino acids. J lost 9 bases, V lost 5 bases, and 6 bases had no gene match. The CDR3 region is CASSPHRGWELFF. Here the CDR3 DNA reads TGTGCCAGCAGCCCACACAGGGGCTGGGAGCTGTTTTTT.

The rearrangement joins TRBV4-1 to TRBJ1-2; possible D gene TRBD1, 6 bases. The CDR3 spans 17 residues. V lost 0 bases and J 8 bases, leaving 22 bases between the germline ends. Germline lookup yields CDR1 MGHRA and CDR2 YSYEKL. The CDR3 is CASSQDTANRDFYGYTF. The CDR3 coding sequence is TGCGCCAGCAGCCAAGATACGGCGAACAGGGATTTTTACGGCTACACCTTC.

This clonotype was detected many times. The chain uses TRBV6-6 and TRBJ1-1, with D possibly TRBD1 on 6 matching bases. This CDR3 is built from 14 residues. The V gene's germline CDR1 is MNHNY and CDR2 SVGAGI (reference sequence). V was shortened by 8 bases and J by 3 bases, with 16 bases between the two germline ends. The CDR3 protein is CASQKGAGDTEAFF. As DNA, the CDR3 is TGTGCCAGCCAGAAAGGGGCAGGGGACACTGAAGCTTTCTTT.

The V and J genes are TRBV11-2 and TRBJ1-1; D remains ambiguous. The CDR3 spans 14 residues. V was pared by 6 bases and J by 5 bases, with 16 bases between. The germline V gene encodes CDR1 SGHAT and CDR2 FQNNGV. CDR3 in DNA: TGTGCCAGCAGTCAGACGCCACCGGGAACTGAAGCTTTCTTT. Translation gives CASSQTPPGTEAFF.

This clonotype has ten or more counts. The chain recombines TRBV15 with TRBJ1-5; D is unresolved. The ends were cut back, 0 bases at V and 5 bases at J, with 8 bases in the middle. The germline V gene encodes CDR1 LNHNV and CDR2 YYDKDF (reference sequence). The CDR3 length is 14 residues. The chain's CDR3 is CATSRDTGYQPQHF. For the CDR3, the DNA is TGTGCCACCAGCAGAGATACGGGGTATCAGCCCCAGCATTTT.

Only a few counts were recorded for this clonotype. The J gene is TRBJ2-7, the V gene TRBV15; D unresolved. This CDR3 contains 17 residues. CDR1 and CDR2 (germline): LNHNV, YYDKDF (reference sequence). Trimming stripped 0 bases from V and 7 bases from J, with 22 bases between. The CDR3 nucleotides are TGTGCCACCAGCAGAGAACGCACTACGAGGCTTTACAATGAGCAGTACTTC. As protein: CATSRERTTRLYNEQYF.

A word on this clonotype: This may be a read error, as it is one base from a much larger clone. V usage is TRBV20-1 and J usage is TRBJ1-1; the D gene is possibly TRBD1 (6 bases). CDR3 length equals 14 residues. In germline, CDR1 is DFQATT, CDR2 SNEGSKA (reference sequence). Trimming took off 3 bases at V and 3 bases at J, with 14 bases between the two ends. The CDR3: CSARSGRQDTEAFF. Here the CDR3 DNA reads TGCAGTGCTAGGTCCGGGCGACAGGACACTGAAGCTTTCTTT.

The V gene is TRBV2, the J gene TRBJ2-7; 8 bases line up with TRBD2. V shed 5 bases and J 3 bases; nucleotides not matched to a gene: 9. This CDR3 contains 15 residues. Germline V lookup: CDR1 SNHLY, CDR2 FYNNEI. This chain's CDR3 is CASSLPDAGGYEQYF. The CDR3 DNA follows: TGTGCCAGCAGTTTACCGGACGCGGGAGGCTACGAGCAGTACTTC.

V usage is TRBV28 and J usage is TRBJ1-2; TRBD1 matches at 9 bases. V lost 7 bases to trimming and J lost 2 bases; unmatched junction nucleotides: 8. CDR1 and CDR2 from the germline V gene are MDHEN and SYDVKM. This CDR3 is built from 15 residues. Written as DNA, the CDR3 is TGTGCCAGCAATCAACGTGGGACAGGGAACTATGGCTACACCTTC. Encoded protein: CASNQRGTGNYGYTF.

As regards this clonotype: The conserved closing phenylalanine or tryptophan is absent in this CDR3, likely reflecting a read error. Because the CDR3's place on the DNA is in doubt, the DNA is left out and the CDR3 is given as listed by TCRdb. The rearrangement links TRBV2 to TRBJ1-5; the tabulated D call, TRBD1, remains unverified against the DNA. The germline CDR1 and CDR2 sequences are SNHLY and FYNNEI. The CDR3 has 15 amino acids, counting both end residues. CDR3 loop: CASSDGGSGTEAVNV.